This T cell receptor (beta chain) was sequenced in a study of OX40 agonist ivuxolimab in advanced cancers. Whole-study context: Patients treated during dose escalation were battling hepatocellular carcinoma, melanoma, renal cell or head and neck cancer. Study-level points and caveats: Clonal expansion was among the lowest in partial responders at 0.1-3.0 mg/kg, especially CD8+.

On this clone itself: The antigen remains unidentified.

CDR1 GTSNPN and CDR2 SVGIG come from the germline V gene (reference sequence). The CDR3 extends over 15 amino acids. V was pared by 5 bases and J by 5 bases, with 19 bases between. Measured with immunoSEQ multiplex PCR; TCRdb has only the in-frame clones, and not every one. Among around 67,000 clones listed, 80% were seen once. V gene TRBV30 combines with J gene TRBJ2-1; TRBD1 is a possible D gene (6 bases). The sample in question was CD4+ or CD8+ T cells sorted from blood, obtained in a trial of the OX40 agonist ivuxolimab. This clonotype was sampled from an adult with an advanced solid tumor such as melanoma, head and neck, liver or kidney cancer. The DNA for the CDR3 is TGTGCCTGGGGGGTCGGCAGGGGCCCCCACAATGAGCAGTTCTTC. Its translation is CAWGVGRGPHNEQFF.